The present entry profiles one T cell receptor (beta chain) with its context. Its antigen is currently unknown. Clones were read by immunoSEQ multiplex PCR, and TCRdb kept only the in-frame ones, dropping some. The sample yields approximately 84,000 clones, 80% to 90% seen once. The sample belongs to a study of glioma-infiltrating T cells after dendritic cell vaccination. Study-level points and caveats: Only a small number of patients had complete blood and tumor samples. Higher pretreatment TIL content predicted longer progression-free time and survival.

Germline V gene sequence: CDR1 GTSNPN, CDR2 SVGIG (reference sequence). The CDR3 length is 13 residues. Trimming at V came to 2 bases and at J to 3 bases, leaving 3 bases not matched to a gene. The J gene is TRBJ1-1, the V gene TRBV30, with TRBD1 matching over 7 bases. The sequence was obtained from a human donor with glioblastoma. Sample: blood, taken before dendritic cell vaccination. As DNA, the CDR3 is TGTGCCTGGAGTCTCAGGGGGGACACTGAAGCTTTCTTT. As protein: CAWSLRGDTEAFF.